This T cell receptor (beta chain) is from a study of blood T cell repertoires in COVID-19. Looking at the study overall: The United States, Italy and Spain provided the acute and convalescent COVID-19 samples. T cells, B-cell-depleted T cells, or PBMCs provided the cDNA or gDNA that served as material.

Authors' data handling: The assay estimated nucleated cells by amplifying reference gene primers. TCRdb's copy holds only in-frame clones and misses some; the assay was immunoSEQ multiplex PCR. For V, J and clone size, that table is used; D and trimming come from the DNA. The sample holds 250,000 to 350,000 clones, around 89% seen once. CDR3 length: 16 amino acids. V gave up 4 bases and J gave up 0 bases; unmatched junction bases: 6. The germline V gene has CDR1 GTSNPN and CDR2 SVGIG (reference sequence). This clonotype was sampled from a man aged 30-40 years with acute or convalescent COVID-19. The sequencing input was peripheral blood. The chain recombines TRBV30 with TRBJ2-4; 10 positions match TRBD2. This chain's CDR3 is CAWTIAGGLAKNIQYF. The CDR3 DNA is TGTGCCTGGACCATAGCGGGAGGATTAGCCAAAAACATTCAGTACTTC. Looking up the rest from reference TRBV30 and TRBJ2-4 gives the full variable domain: SQTIHQWPATLVQPVGSPLSLECTVEGTSNPNLYWYRQAAGRGLQLLFYSVGIGQISSEVPQNLSASRPQDRQFILSSKKLLLSDSGFYLCAWTIAGGLAKNIQYFGAGTRLSVL.